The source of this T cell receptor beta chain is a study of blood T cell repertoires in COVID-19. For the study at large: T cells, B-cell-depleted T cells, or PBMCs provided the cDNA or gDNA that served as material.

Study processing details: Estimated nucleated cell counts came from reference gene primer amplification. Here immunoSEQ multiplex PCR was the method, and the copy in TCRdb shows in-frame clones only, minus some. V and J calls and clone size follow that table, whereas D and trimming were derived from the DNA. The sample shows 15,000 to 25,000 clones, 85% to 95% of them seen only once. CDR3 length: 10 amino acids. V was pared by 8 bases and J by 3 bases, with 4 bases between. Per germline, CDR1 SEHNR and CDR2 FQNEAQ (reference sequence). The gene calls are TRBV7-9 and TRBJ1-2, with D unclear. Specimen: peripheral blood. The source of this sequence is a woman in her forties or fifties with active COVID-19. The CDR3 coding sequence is TGTGCCAGCGAGGACTATGGCTACACCTTC. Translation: CASEDYGYTF. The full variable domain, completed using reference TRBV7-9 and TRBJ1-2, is DTGVSQNPRHKITKRGQNVTFRCDPISEHNRLYWYRQTLGQGPEFLTYFQNEAQLEKSRLLSDRFSAERPKGSFSTLEIQRTEQGDSAMYLCASEDYGYTFGSGTRLTVV.